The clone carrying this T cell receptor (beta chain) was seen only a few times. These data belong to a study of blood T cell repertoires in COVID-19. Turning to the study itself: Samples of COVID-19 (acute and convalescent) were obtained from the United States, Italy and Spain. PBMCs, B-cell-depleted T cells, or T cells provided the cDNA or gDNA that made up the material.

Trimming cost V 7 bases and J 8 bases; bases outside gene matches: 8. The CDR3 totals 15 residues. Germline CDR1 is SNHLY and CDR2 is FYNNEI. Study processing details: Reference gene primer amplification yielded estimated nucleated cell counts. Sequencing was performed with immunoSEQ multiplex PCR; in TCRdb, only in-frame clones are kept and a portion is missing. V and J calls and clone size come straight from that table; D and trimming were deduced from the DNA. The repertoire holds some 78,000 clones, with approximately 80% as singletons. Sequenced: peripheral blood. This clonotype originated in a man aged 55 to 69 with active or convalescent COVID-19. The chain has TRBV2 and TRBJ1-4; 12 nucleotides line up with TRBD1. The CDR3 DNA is TGTGCCAGCACCCCAGGGACAGGGGGCAAGGAAAAACTGTTTTTT. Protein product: CASTPGTGGKEKLFF.